What follows is one T cell receptor (beta chain) and its context. This entry is derived from a study of blood T cell repertoires in COVID-19. Across the whole study: Material from acute and convalescent COVID-19 was sourced from the United States, Italy and Spain. The cDNA or gDNA used as material had been derived from T cells, B-cell-depleted T cells, or PBMCs.

How the authors handled the data: It was from reference gene primer amplification that nucleated cell counts were estimated. Some clones are missing from TCRdb's copy, which holds only in-frame ones; the method was immunoSEQ multiplex PCR. The V and J calls and the clone size are those of that table, but D and trimming were determined from the DNA. The table shows some 130,000 clones, with 85% to 90% occurring only once. The sequence was collected from a human donor in a cohort sampled during active COVID-19. What was sequenced was peripheral blood.

CDR3 DNA: TGTGCCAGCAGTCGCGGGAGGGGGACCACAGATACGCAGTATTTT. Residues: CASSRGRGTTDTQYF. V is TRBV11-3 and J is TRBJ2-3; TRBD2 matches at 9 bases. This CDR3 contains 15 residues. Per the germline V gene, CDR1 is SGHNT and CDR2 is YENEEA. The V segment lost 6 bases and the J segment 2 bases; nucleotides outside the gene matches: 6.